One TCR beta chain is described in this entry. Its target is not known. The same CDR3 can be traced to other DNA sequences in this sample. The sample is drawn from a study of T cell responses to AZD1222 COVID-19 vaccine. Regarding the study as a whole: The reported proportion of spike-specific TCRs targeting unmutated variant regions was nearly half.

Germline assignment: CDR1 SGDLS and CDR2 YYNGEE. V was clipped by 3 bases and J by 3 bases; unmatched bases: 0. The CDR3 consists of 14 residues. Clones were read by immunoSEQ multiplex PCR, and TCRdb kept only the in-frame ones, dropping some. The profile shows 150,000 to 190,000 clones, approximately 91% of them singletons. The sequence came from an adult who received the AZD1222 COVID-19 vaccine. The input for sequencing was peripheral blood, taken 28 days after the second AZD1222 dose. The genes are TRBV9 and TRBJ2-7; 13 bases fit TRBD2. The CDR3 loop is CASSGTSGSYEQYF. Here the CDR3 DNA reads TGTGCCAGCAGCGGGACTAGCGGGAGCTACGAGCAGTACTTC.